These 25 T cell receptor beta chains originate from one sample sequenced in a study of T cell clones after liver transplantation. The repertoire was sequenced with immunoSEQ multiplex PCR; TCRdb's copy has only in-frame clones and lacks some. This repertoire shows 55,000 to 75,000 clones, approximately 70% found once; its top ten account for about 2.8%. Source: CD4+ T cells from blood, taken at the approximately 16-month timepoint. Receptors originate from a human patient who received a liver transplant. Some T cells here may be from the graft donor.

The DNA of the CDR3 is TGTGCCTGGAAGACTAGCGGGGAACGGGAGCAGTTCTTC. It specifies CAWKTSGEREQFF. The gene calls are TRBV30 and TRBJ2-1, with 11 bases identical to TRBD2. This CDR3 is built from 13 residues. Germline trimming cut 4 bases from V and 10 bases from J; bases unmatched to any gene: 6. Germline CDR1 GTSNPN, CDR2 SVGIG (reference sequence).

The chain employs TRBV7-9 and TRBJ1-4; possible D gene TRBD1, 5 bases. V dropped 5 bases and J dropped 8 bases, with 18 bases sitting between them. Germline CDR1 is SEHNR and CDR2 is FQNEAQ (reference sequence). CDR3 length: 15 residues. CDR3 in DNA: TGTGCCAGCAGCCGAGCACAAGGACGGGGGGAAAAACTGTTTTTT. This encodes CASSRAQGRGEKLFF.

The V call is TRBV18, the J call TRBJ2-5, with 10 positions matching TRBD2. The junction had 6 bases not matched to a gene; V was cut back by 3 bases and J by 5 bases. Germline V gives CDR1 KGHSH, CDR2 LQKENI. This CDR3 is built from 15 residues. The CDR3, as DNA: TGTGCCAGCTCACCTGCTAGCGGGAGTCTCGAGACCCAGTACTTC. Protein product: CASSPASGSLETQYF. Filled out from reference TRBV18 and TRBJ2-5, the complete variable domain reads NAGVMQNPRHLVRRRGQEARLRCSPMKGHSHVYWYRQLPEEGLKFMVYLQKENIIDESGMPKERFSAEFPKEGPSILRIQQVVRGDSAAYFCASSPASGSLETQYFGPGTRLLVL.

This clone was recorded a few times. The CDR3 spells CASTIGQGGVETQYF. DNA for the CDR3: TGTGCCAGCACCATTGGACAGGGGGGGGTAGAGACCCAGTACTTC. The chain recombines TRBV6-1 with TRBJ2-5; 10 bases match TRBD1. V lost 7 bases to trimming and J lost 4 bases; unmatched junction nucleotides: 9. The V gene's germline CDR1 is MNHNS and CDR2 SASEGT. This CDR3 has 15 amino acids.

This rearrangement joins TRBV7-6 to TRBJ2-2; D gene unclear. The CDR3 runs 16 residues. Trimming pared 5 bases from V and 2 bases from J, leaving 15 bases between. CDR1 and CDR2 from the germline V gene are SGHVS and FNYEAQ. This CDR3 reads CASSPSPATNTGELFF. For the CDR3, the DNA is TGTGCCAGCAGCCCCTCCCCAGCGACAAACACCGGGGAGCTGTTTTTT.

The rearrangement joins TRBV6-5 to TRBJ2-3; TRBD2 matches at 8 bases. This CDR3 has 15 amino acids. After removal of 6 bases from V and 4 bases from J, the junction contained 9 bases not matched to a gene. The V gene's germline CDR1 is MNHEY and CDR2 SVGAGI. The CDR3 is CASSSRSGAADTQYF. The CDR3 DNA follows: TGTGCCAGCAGCTCCCGTAGCGGGGCGGCAGATACGCAGTATTTT.

About this clone: One junction end does not reproduce the germline sequence, and a read error may be involved. J is TRBJ2-3 and V is TRBV2; D is uncertain. This CDR3 is 13 amino acids long. Per the germline V gene, CDR1 is SNHLY and CDR2 is FYNNEI. The CDR3 sequence is CASSKAPWDTQYF. DNA for the CDR3: TGTGCCAGCAGTAAAGCGCCGTGGGATACGCAGTATTTT.

The sample holds a few counts of this clone. The chain recombines TRBV14 with TRBJ1-2; D ambiguous. The CDR3 has 14 residues. V was clipped by 0 bases and J by 0 bases, with 5 bases between them. Germline lookup yields CDR1 SGHDN and CDR2 FVKESK. The DNA for the CDR3 is TGTGCCAGCAGCCAAGATCGGTCTAACTATGGCTACACCTTC. Translating gives CASSQDRSNYGYTF.

This clone appeared a few times. The chain employs TRBV5-1 and TRBJ2-5; the match to TRBD2 covers 15 bases. The CDR3 has 16 amino acids. The ends lost 4 bases at V and 5 bases at J; junction bases unmatched: 6. The V gene's germline CDR1 is SGHRS and CDR2 YFSETQ. CDR3 residues: CASSPRTSGRGETQYF. CDR3 sequence (DNA): TGCGCCAGCAGCCCACGGACTAGCGGGAGGGGGGAGACCCAGTACTTC.

The sample holds one count of this clone. Its ends do not fully match the called genes, so a read error is possible. The chain carries TRBV7-8 and TRBJ1-1; 9 positions agree with TRBD1. Germline V gene sequence: CDR1 SGHVS, CDR2 FQNEAQ. The CDR3 has 13 amino acids. The CDR3 DNA is TGTGCCAGCAGCTTGGGACAGGGTTCTGACGCTTTCTTT. Its protein product is CASSLGQGSDAFF. Full variable domain (missing parts from reference TRBV7-8 and TRBJ1-1): GAGVSQSPRYKVAKRGQDVALRCDPISGHVSLFWYQQALGQGPEFLTYFQNEAQLDKSGLPSDRFFAERPEGSVSTLKIQRTQQEDSAVYLCASSLGQGSDAFFGQGTRLTVV.

The gene calls are TRBV19 and TRBJ2-2; D is unclear. The germline V gene encodes CDR1 LNHDA and CDR2 SQIVND (reference sequence). The ends were cut back, 7 bases at V and 0 bases at J, with 6 bases in the middle. The CDR3 sequence is 13 residues long. CDR3: CASKESNTGELFF. CDR3 bases: TGTGCCAGTAAAGAATCGAACACCGGGGAGCTGTTTTTT.

DNA of the CDR3: TGCAGCGTTGAATTGGCTAGCGGGGGGGGATCCTACGAGCAGTACTTC. It translates to CSVELASGGGSYEQYF. The V call is TRBV29-1, the J call TRBJ2-7, with 12 bases matching TRBD2. CDR1 and CDR2 (germline): SQVTM, ANQGSEA. The J segment lost 1 base and the V segment lost 2 bases, leaving 6 bases of the junction unmatched. This CDR3 comprises 16 residues.

This clone was recorded once. V is TRBV15 and J is TRBJ2-5; possible D gene TRBD2, 5 bases. The CDR3 loop spans 13 amino acids. V lost 5 bases, J lost 1 base, and 8 bases lay in between. CDR1 is LNHNV and CDR2 is YYDKDF in the germline V gene (reference sequence). The CDR3 loop reads CATSPGGQETQYF. CDR3 nucleotide sequence: TGTGCCACCAGCCCCGGAGGCCAAGAGACCCAGTACTTC. The full variable domain, completed using reference TRBV15 and TRBJ2-5, is DAMVIQNPRYQVTQFGKPVTLSCSQTLNHNVMYWYQQKSSQAPKLLFHYYDKDFNNEADTPDNFQSRRPNTSFCFLDIRSPGLGDTAMYLCATSPGGQETQYFGPGTRLLVL.

This sequence joins TRBV6-1 and TRBJ2-3; D remains unclear. Trimming cost V 5 bases and J 2 bases, with 5 bases left between them. From germline, CDR1 is MNHNS and CDR2 SASEGT. This CDR3 region has 12 residues. The CDR3 region is CASSSTTDTQYF. Written as DNA, the CDR3 is TGTGCCAGCAGTTCGACCACAGATACGCAGTATTTT.

This chain joins TRBV29-1 and TRBJ2-2, with D perhaps TRBD2 (5 bases). The CDR3 consists of 13 residues. CDR1 and CDR2 from the germline V gene are SQVTM and ANQGSEA. The germline V and J ends were trimmed by 4 bases and 5 bases, with 11 bases remaining between them. The CDR3 region has the DNA TGCAGCGTTGCCGCTGAGGGAACCGGGGAGCTGTTTTTT. Translated: CSVAAEGTGELFF.

The CDR3 sequence: CAISESTGGWSSEQYF. In nucleotides, the CDR3 is TGTGCCATCAGTGAGTCGACAGGGGGGTGGTCTTCCGAGCAGTACTTC. V gene TRBV10-3 combines with J gene TRBJ2-7, with TRBD1 matching over 9 bases. The V gene's germline CDR1 is ENHRY and CDR2 SYGVKD. CDR3 length equals 16 residues. The V and J ends lost 0 bases and 6 bases, in that order; junction bases with no gene match: 9.

This rearrangement joins TRBV13 to TRBJ2-2; D ambiguous. Germline CDR1 reads PRHDT; CDR2 reads FYEKMQ (reference sequence). CDR3 length: 15 amino acids. Trimming left V 4 bases short and J 2 bases short, with 11 bases between. CDR3 amino acids: CASSSPGRNTGELFF. CDR3 sequence (DNA): TGTGCCAGCAGCTCTCCGGGTCGTAACACCGGGGAGCTGTTTTTT. Full variable domain (remainder filled in from reference TRBV13 and TRBJ2-2): AAGVIQSPRHLIKEKRETATLKCYPIPRHDTVYWYQQGPGQDPQFLISFYEKMQSDKGSIPDRFSAQQFSDYHSELNMSSLELGDSALYFCASSSPGRNTGELFFGEGSRLTVL.

The V and J genes are TRBV30 and TRBJ2-7; D is ambiguous. V shed 2 bases and J shed 7 bases, with 12 bases lying between them. The germline CDR1 and CDR2 sequences are GTSNPN and SVGIG (reference sequence). The CDR3 length is 12 residues. CDR3 in amino acids: CAWSPGPREQYF. Written as DNA, the CDR3 is TGTGCCTGGAGTCCCGGTCCCCGTGAGCAGTACTTC.

This clone was counted a few times. The J gene is TRBJ1-5, the V gene TRBV6-4; D uncertain. This CDR3 spans 8 amino acids. Germline CDR1 reads MRHNA; CDR2 reads SNTAGT. Trimming left V 11 bases short and J 11 bases short, with 7 bases between. CDR3 protein: CAQRSQHF. In DNA, the CDR3 is TGTGCCCAACGGTCCCAGCATTTT.

The genes are TRBV28 and TRBJ1-2; D is unclear. The germline V gene has CDR1 MDHEN and CDR2 SYDVKM. The CDR3 is 12 residues long. The V end lost 7 bases, the J end lost 2 bases, and 8 bases lay between the germline ends. The CDR3 sequence: CASMPGNYGYTF. The CDR3 coding sequence is TGTGCCAGCATGCCTGGAAACTATGGCTACACCTTC.

This chain uses TRBV28 with TRBJ1-1; D ambiguous. The CDR3 extends over 13 amino acids. Trimming removed 3 bases from V and 1 base from J, with 6 bases in between. Germline lookup yields CDR1 MDHEN and CDR2 SYDVKM. The CDR3 sequence is CASSFPENTEAFF. The CDR3 DNA reads TGTGCCAGCAGTTTTCCAGAGAACACTGAAGCTTTCTTT.

The rearrangement uses TRBV7-9 and TRBJ2-1, with 14 bases aligning to TRBD2. Germline V gene lookup returns CDR1 SEHNR and CDR2 FQNEAQ (reference sequence). V lost 6 bases to trimming and J lost 3 bases; unmatched junction nucleotides: 1. This CDR3 has 15 residues. The CDR3 bases are TGTGCCAGCAGAGGACTAGCGGGAGGCTACAATGAGCAGTTCTTC. Amino acid sequence: CASRGLAGGYNEQFF.

V is TRBV2 and J is TRBJ1-4, with D uncertain. V shed 1 base and J shed 7 bases, with 13 bases lying between them. The CDR3 covers 15 residues. Germline V lookup: CDR1 SNHLY, CDR2 FYNNEI. CDR3 sequence reads: CASSEDGGSSEKLFF. CDR3 nucleotides: TGTGCCAGCAGTGAAGATGGAGGTTCTAGTGAAAAACTGTTTTTT.

This clone was observed a few times. The chain uses TRBV6-1 and TRBJ2-7; D possibly corresponds to TRBD2 (5 bases). This CDR3 is 14 amino acids long. The V gene lost 7 bases and the J gene lost 2 bases, with 15 bases spanning the gap. Germline CDR1 reads MNHNS; CDR2 reads SASEGT. The CDR3, as DNA: TGTGCCAGCACTTTTTCCGGGGATCCCTACGAGCAGTACTTC. It translates to CASTFSGDPYEQYF.

The chain uses TRBV11-1 and TRBJ2-5, with 8 bases lining up with TRBD2. CDR1 is SGHAT, CDR2 FQDESV, per germline (reference sequence). V lost 5 bases, J lost 4 bases, and 3 bases stayed unmatched. The CDR3 covers 13 residues. CDR3 bases: TGTGCCAGCAGCCAGACTAGCGCAGAGACCCAGTACTTC. It codes for CASSQTSAETQYF.